What follows is one T cell receptor (beta chain) and its context. The junction and the germline gene differ at one end; a read error may be behind it. This CDR3 has 15 amino acids. Per the germline V gene, CDR1 is SGHTA and CDR2 is FQGNSA. Patients were adults with ileal or ileocolonic Crohn's disease needing resection. Each sample's TCRB immunosequencing used about 470 nanograms of biopsy DNA. Only in-frame clones appear in the TCRdb table, and some are missing; sequencing was by immunoSEQ multiplex PCR. The sample lists 14,000 or so clones; about 90% were seen once. The sample comes from a study of T cell repertoires in ileal Crohn's disease. Study as a whole: About 37% were active smokers at surgery; median disease duration was 7.9 years. Postoperative therapy was given to about half: 10 to 12 thiopurines, 18 anti-TNF agents.

The sample consisted of ileal tissue. This TCR was recovered from an adult with Crohn's disease. The rearrangement joins TRBV7-2 to TRBJ1-1; D not resolved. The CDR3 loop is CASTLGRSLNTEAFF. Written as DNA, the CDR3 is TGTGCCAGCACCTTAGGCCGTAGCCTGAACACTGAAGCTTTCTTT.